This T cell receptor beta chain came from a study of blood T cells in healthy people across ages. Study conclusions and caveats: As naive T cell percentage varied, TCR beta diversity correlated strongly with it.

This clonotype was seen a handful of times. Its antigen remains unidentified. The CDR3 is 15 amino acids. The V gene lost 0 bases and the J gene lost 3 bases, with 12 bases spanning the gap. Germline loops: CDR1 MGHRA, CDR2 YSYEKL. A second PCR, run for about 6 to 11 cycles, used a sample-barcoded 5' primer plus a J-beta primer mix. All cDNA molecules were each tagged by a template-switch adaptor with 12 random nucleotides. Each single sample gave us at least 2.5 million CDR3-containing paired-end reads. Via MiXCR, TCRdb re-called the 5' RACE reads, giving one row per CDR3 protein. Seen here are 1.5 million to 2 million distinct CDR3 sequences, 30% to 40% observed once, and the top ten hold 11%.

The chain couples TRBV4-1 to TRBJ2-7; D is unclear. Sequencing was performed on blood. The TCR originated in a woman in her twenties or thirties in good health. This CDR3 is CASSQEANTYYEQYF. CDR3 DNA: TGCGCCAGCAGCCAAGAGGCGAATACGTACTACGAGCAGTACTTC.